The rows below give T cell receptor beta chains drawn from one sample of a study of blood T cell repertoires in COVID-19. Generated by immunoSEQ multiplex PCR, the TCRdb table keeps only in-frame clones and is missing some. The sample has tens of thousands of clones, 78% seen once. Source material: peripheral blood. Receptors originate from a human donor in a cohort sampled during active COVID-19. The CDR3 runs from the conserved cysteine through the conserved F or W. The D gene is left open where the match is weak. Clone size appears in some rows only: once, few, many, or a class for an expanded clone.

v_gene: TRBV11-3
d_gene: TRBD1
j_gene: TRBJ2-1
abundance: NA
CDR3nt: TGTGCCAGTACGAAGGGACAGGGGGCCTACAATGAGCAGTTCTTC
CDR3aa: CASTKGQGAYNEQFF

v_gene: TRBV7-9
d_gene: NA
j_gene: TRBJ1-1
abundance: NA
CDR3nt: TGTGCCAGCAGCTCGACCGGGACTACTGAAGCTTTCTTT
CDR3aa: CASSSTGTTEAFF

v_gene: TRBV4-1
d_gene: NA
j_gene: TRBJ2-1
abundance: NA
CDR3nt: TGCGCCAGCAGCCAAGACCCGACGGAGAGCTCCTACAATGAGCAGTTCTTC
CDR3aa: CASSQDPTESSYNEQFF

v_gene: TRBV27
d_gene: NA
j_gene: TRBJ2-7
abundance: NA
CDR3nt: TGTGCCAGCAGTTTATCGAAGGTGGGGGGGCAGTCCTACGAGCAGTACTTC
CDR3aa: CASSLSKVGGQSYEQYF

v_gene: TRBV7-3
d_gene: TRBD2
j_gene: TRBJ2-1
abundance: NA
CDR3nt: TGTGCCAGCAGCTTAGCGGGGGGCCCCCGGGAGCAGTTCTTC
CDR3aa: CASSLAGGPREQFF

v_gene: TRBV5-4
d_gene: TRBD2
j_gene: TRBJ2-7
abundance: NA
CDR3nt: TGTGCCAGCAGTATAGCGGGGGGGCGGTACGAGCAGTACTTC
CDR3aa: CASSIAGGRYEQYF

v_gene: TRBV6-5
d_gene: NA
j_gene: TRBJ2-2
abundance: NA
CDR3nt: TGTGCCAGCAGTTTTACAGGGATGTCCGGGGAGCTGTTTTTT
CDR3aa: CASSFTGMSGELFF

v_gene: TRBV24-1
d_gene: TRBD2
j_gene: TRBJ2-7
abundance: NA
CDR3nt: TGTGCCACCAGTGATCCAAAAAAGCGGGATCCCTACGAGCAGTACTTC
CDR3aa: CATSDPKKRDPYEQYF

v_gene: TRBV5-1
d_gene: TRBD1
j_gene: TRBJ1-1
abundance: NA
CDR3nt: TGCGCCAGCAGCACAGGGGCTAACACTGAAGCTTTCTTT
CDR3aa: CASSTGANTEAFF

v_gene: TRBV7-9
d_gene: NA
j_gene: TRBJ1-2
abundance: many
CDR3nt: TGTGCCAGCAGCTTACGGACAGCCGATGGCTACACCTTC
CDR3aa: CASSLRTADGYTF

v_gene: TRBV5-4
d_gene: TRBD2
j_gene: TRBJ2-5
abundance: NA
CDR3nt: TGTGCCAGCAGCGCGGCGGTGACTAGCGGTGGAGAGACCCAGTACTTC
CDR3aa: CASSAAVTSGGETQYF

v_gene: TRBV12-3/TRBV12-4
d_gene: TRBD1
j_gene: TRBJ1-2
abundance: NA
CDR3nt: TGTGCCAGCAGGAGGGGGCTTTACTATGGCTACACCTTC
CDR3aa: CASRRGLYYGYTF

v_gene: TRBV5-4
d_gene: TRBD1
j_gene: TRBJ1-1
abundance: NA
CDR3nt: TGTGCCAGCAGCTTACAGGGGAAGAACACTGAAGCTTTCTTT
CDR3aa: CASSLQGKNTEAFF

v_gene: TRBV3-1/TRBV3-2
d_gene: NA
j_gene: TRBJ1-6
abundance: NA
CDR3nt: TGTGCCAGCAGCCAAGAAGGGCGGGGAGGGTCACCCCTCCACTTT
CDR3aa: CASSQEGRGGSPLHF

v_gene: TRBV19
d_gene: NA
j_gene: TRBJ2-4
abundance: few
CDR3nt: TGTGCCAGTAGTATTTCCACACAAAACATTCAGTACTTC
CDR3aa: CASSISTQNIQYF

v_gene: TRBV27
d_gene: TRBD1
j_gene: TRBJ2-6
abundance: NA
CDR3nt: TGTGCCAGCAGTCCGACAGGGATCGGGGCCAACGTCCTGACTTTC
CDR3aa: CASSPTGIGANVLTF

v_gene: TRBV30
d_gene: NA
j_gene: TRBJ2-3
abundance: NA
CDR3nt: TGTGCCTGGAGTGTGGCCAAAGATACGCAGTATTTT
CDR3aa: CAWSVAKDTQYF

v_gene: TRBV6-2/TRBV6-3
d_gene: TRBD1
j_gene: TRBJ2-5
abundance: NA
CDR3nt: TGTGCCAGCAGTTCGGGACAGGGGCCCCAAGAGACCCAGTACTTC
CDR3aa: CASSSGQGPQETQYF

v_gene: TRBV12-3/TRBV12-4
d_gene: TRBD2
j_gene: TRBJ2-1
abundance: NA
CDR3nt: TGTGCCAGCACGGGACTAGCGTCAAATGAGCAGTTCTTC
CDR3aa: CASTGLASNEQFF

v_gene: TRBV6-6
d_gene: TRBD1
j_gene: TRBJ2-2
abundance: NA
CDR3nt: TGTGCCAGCAGTCCCCACCCCCGGGACAGGGGGAGAAGAGCCGGGGAGCTGTTTTTT
CDR3aa: CASSPHPRDRGRRAGELFF

v_gene: TRBV3-1/TRBV3-2
d_gene: NA
j_gene: TRBJ1-2
abundance: once
CDR3nt: TGTGCCAGCAGCCTGGCCCAGGGAGGATATGGCTACACCTTC
CDR3aa: CASSLAQGGYGYTF

v_gene: TRBV3-1/TRBV3-2
d_gene: NA
j_gene: TRBJ1-3
abundance: NA
CDR3nt: TGTGCCAGCAGCTCCGGGCCCCAGGGCTTTGGAAACACCATATATTTT
CDR3aa: CASSSGPQGFGNTIYF

v_gene: TRBV28
d_gene: NA
j_gene: TRBJ2-2
abundance: NA
CDR3nt: TGTGCCAGCAGTCCTTCACTAGCCAACACCGGGGAGCTGTTTTTT
CDR3aa: CASSPSLANTGELFF

v_gene: TRBV3-1/TRBV3-2
d_gene: NA
j_gene: TRBJ1-1
abundance: NA
CDR3nt: TGTGCCAGCAGCCTTCTTCGGAACACTGAAGCTTTCTTT
CDR3aa: CASSLLRNTEAFF

v_gene: TRBV19
d_gene: NA
j_gene: TRBJ1-4
abundance: NA
CDR3nt: TGTGCCAGTAGCCCGGGACAAATAACTAATGAAAAACTGTTTTTT
CDR3aa: CASSPGQITNEKLFF